A single sample is the source of the 13 T cell receptor beta chains below, sequenced in a study of blood T cell repertoires in COVID-19. Libraries were prepared by immunoSEQ multiplex PCR; TCRdb keeps only in-frame clonotypes and omits some of them. Of about 83,000 clones listed, around 90% are singletons. The sample comprised peripheral blood. Receptors were obtained from a woman aged 50 to 60 with active or convalescent COVID-19.

The CDR3 bases are TGTGCCAGCAGAAACAGGGGAACAACTAATGAAAAACTGTTTTTT. This translates into CASRNRGTTNEKLFF. This rearrangement joins TRBV2 to TRBJ1-4, with TRBD1 matching 7 bases. This CDR3 is built from 15 residues. The germline V gene encodes CDR1 SNHLY and CDR2 FYNNEI. J lost 0 bases, V lost 6 bases, and 4 bases had no gene match.

The rearrangement uses TRBV7-2 and TRBJ2-7; TRBD2 might be the D (5 bases). V lost 1 base, J lost 1 base, and 11 bases lay in between. The germline CDR1 and CDR2 sequences are SGHTA and FQGNSA. The CDR3 sequence is 15 residues long. The CDR3 DNA follows: TGTGCCAGCAGCTTAGAAGGCGGGTTGTCCTACGAGCAGTACTTC. This encodes CASSLEGGLSYEQYF.

The CDR3 protein is CASSTTGGTGYTF. The CDR3 DNA reads as TGTGCCAGCAGTACGACAGGGGGTACGGGCTACACCTTC. The chain links TRBV6-6 to TRBJ1-2, with 9 bases matching TRBD1. With 5 bases clipped from V and 8 bases from J, the junction kept 6 bases outside the gene matches. Germline V gene data show CDR1 as MNHNY and CDR2 as SVGAGI (reference sequence). This CDR3 is built from 13 residues.

This clone is a singleton in its sample. CDR3 coding DNA: TGTGCCAGCAGCTTGGGCGCGGGGGGGAACACCGGGGAGCTGTTTTTT. The encoded protein is CASSLGAGGNTGELFF. The V and J genes are TRBV5-4 and TRBJ2-2, with 8 bases matching TRBD2. Trimming removed 0 bases from V and 1 base from J; junction bases left unmatched: 2. CDR1 and CDR2 (germline): SGHNT, YYREEE (reference sequence). CDR3 length: 16 residues.

V and J are TRBV29-1 and TRBJ2-5, with a possible D match to TRBD2 (5 bases). This CDR3 is built from 12 residues. The V and J ends lost 3 bases and 4 bases respectively, with 9 bases between them. Germline CDR1 and CDR2: SQVTM and ANQGSEA. CDR3 residues: CSVEPGIETQYF. As DNA, the CDR3 is TGCAGCGTTGAGCCCGGGATAGAGACCCAGTACTTC.

This rearrangement joins TRBV6-2 or TRBV6-3 to TRBJ1-2; D not certain. CDR3 length: 13 amino acids. The germline gives CDR1 MNHEY, CDR2 SVGEGT. The V gene lost 0 bases and the J gene lost 7 bases, with 9 bases spanning the gap. For the CDR3, the DNA is TGTGCCAGCAGTTACTCGGAGGGTCGTGGCTACACCTTC. Its protein product is CASSYSEGRGYTF.

This clone is a singleton in its sample. V gene TRBV6-5 combines with J gene TRBJ1-1; D is unclear. V lost 7 bases and J lost 0, with 9 bases in between. CDR3 size: 13 residues. Germline CDR1 and CDR2: MNHEY and SVGAGI. CDR3 sequence: CASTKQVNTEAFF. The DNA for the CDR3 is TGTGCCAGCACCAAACAAGTGAACACTGAAGCTTTCTTT.

The chain couples TRBV7-9 to TRBJ2-3, with 9 bases that match TRBD2. V shed 1 base and J 4 bases; nucleotides not matched to a gene: 0. The CDR3 consists of 14 residues. Germline CDR1 is SEHNR and CDR2 is FQNEAQ (reference sequence). CDR3 in amino acids: CASSLGGGADTQYF. CDR3 nucleotides: TGTGCCAGCAGCTTAGGCGGGGGGGCAGATACGCAGTATTTT.

This rearrangement joins TRBV27 to TRBJ1-2, with a tentative D call TRBD1 (6 bases). The germline CDR1 and CDR2 sequences are MNHEY and SMNVEV (reference sequence). The CDR3 length is 14 residues. V lost 4 bases, J lost 4 bases, and 13 bases lay in between. CDR3 DNA: TGTGCCAGCAGTTCCCACGACAGGACCTATGGCTACACCTTC. Translation gives CASSSHDRTYGYTF.

The chain carries TRBV19 and TRBJ1-1; 11 nucleotides line up with TRBD1. The CDR3 loop spans 19 amino acids. From germline, CDR1 is LNHDA and CDR2 SQIVND (reference sequence). V lost 9 bases and J lost 6; bases outside the gene matches: 24. DNA of the CDR3: TGTGCCAGGGTAAGGACAGGGGGCGCAAAAGTAGCCACCGACGCTGAAGCTTTCTTT. Translation gives CARVRTGGAKVATDAEAFF.

This clone was seen more than once but under ten times. V usage is TRBV4-2 and J usage is TRBJ1-5; TRBD1 might be the D (5 bases). The V gene lost 0 bases and the J gene lost 7 bases, with 13 bases spanning the gap. The germline V gene has CDR1 LGHNA and CDR2 YNFKEQ. This CDR3 contains 15 residues. The CDR3 loop is CASSQDLGRDQPQHF. As DNA, the CDR3 is TGTGCCAGCAGCCAAGATCTGGGGAGGGACCAGCCCCAGCATTTT.

This rearrangement joins TRBV30 to TRBJ1-1; possible D gene TRBD1, 6 bases. The germline CDR1 and CDR2 sequences are GTSNPN and SVGIG (reference sequence). CDR3 length equals 12 residues. Trimming shortened V by 8 bases and J by 3 bases, and 13 bases separated the two germline ends. This CDR3 is CAAQQGDTEAFF. As DNA, the CDR3 is TGTGCCGCTCAACAGGGAGACACTGAAGCTTTCTTT.

The DNA of the CDR3 is TGTGCCAGCAAGCCGGGACTAGCGGCCTACGAGCAGTACTTC. It specifies CASKPGLAAYEQYF. The chain carries TRBV6-5 and TRBJ2-7, with 11 nucleotides matching TRBD2. CDR1 and CDR2 from the germline V gene are MNHEY and SVGAGI. This CDR3 spans 14 amino acids. The trim removed 7 bases at V and 2 bases at J, leaving 4 bases unmatched.